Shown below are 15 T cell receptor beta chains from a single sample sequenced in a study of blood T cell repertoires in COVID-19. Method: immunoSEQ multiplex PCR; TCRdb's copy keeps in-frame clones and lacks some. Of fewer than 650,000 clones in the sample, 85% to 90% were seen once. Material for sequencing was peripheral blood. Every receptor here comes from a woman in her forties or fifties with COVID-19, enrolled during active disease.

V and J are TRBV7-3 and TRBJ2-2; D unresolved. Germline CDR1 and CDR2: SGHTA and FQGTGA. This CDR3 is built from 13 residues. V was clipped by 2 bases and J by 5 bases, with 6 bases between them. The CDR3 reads CASSLGSTGELFF. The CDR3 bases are TGTGCCAGCAGCTTAGGTAGTACCGGGGAGCTGTTTTTT.

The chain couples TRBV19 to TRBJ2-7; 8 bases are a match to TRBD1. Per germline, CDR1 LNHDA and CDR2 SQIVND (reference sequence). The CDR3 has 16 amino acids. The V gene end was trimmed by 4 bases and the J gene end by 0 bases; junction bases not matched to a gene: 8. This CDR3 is CASSTTGTGISYEQYF. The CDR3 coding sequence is TGTGCCAGTAGTACCACCGGGACAGGAATCTCCTACGAGCAGTACTTC. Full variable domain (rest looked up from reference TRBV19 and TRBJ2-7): DGGITQSPKYLFRKEGQNVTLSCEQNLNHDAMYWYRQDPGQGLRLIYYSQIVNDFQKGDIAEGYSVSREKKESFPLTVTSAQKNPTAFYLCASSTTGTGISYEQYFGPGTRLTVT.

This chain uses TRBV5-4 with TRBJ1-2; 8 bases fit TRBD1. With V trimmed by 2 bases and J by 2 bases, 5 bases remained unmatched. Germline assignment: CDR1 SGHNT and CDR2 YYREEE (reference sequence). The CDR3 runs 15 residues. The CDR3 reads CASSFGQGGNYGYTF. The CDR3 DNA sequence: TGTGCCAGCAGCTTCGGACAGGGAGGAAACTATGGCTACACCTTC.

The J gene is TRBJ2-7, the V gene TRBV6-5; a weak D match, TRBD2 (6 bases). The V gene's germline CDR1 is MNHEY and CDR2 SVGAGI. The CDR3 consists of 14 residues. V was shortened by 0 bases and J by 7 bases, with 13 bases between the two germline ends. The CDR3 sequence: CASSYSWRGREQYF. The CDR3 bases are TGTGCCAGCAGTTACTCGTGGCGGGGTAGAGAGCAGTACTTC.

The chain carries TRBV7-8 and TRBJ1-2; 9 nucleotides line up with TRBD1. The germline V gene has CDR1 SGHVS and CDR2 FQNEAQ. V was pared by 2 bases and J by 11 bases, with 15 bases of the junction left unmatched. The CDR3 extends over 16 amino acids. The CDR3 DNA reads TGTGCCAGCAGCTTATTTGACAGGGGGGTTATGAGAACGTACACCTTC. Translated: CASSLFDRGVMRTYTF.

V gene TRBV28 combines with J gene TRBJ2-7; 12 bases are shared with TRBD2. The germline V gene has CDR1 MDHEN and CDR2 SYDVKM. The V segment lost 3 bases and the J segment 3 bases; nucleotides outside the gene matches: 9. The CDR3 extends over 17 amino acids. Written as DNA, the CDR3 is TGTGCCAGCAGTTTGACCCTGACTAGCGGGGGTTACTACGAGCAGTACTTC. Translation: CASSLTLTSGGYYEQYF.

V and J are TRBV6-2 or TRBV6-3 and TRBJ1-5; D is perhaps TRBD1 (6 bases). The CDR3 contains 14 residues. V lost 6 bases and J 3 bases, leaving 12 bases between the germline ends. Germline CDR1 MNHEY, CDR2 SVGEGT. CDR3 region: CASSRGQLNQPQHF. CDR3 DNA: TGTGCCAGCAGCCGTGGACAGCTCAATCAGCCCCAGCATTTT.

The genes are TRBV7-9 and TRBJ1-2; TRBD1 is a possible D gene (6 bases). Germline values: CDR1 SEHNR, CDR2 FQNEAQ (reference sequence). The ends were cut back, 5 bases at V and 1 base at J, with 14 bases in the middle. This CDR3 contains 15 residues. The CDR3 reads CASSPILQGNYGYTF. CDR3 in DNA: TGTGCCAGCAGCCCGATTCTACAGGGTAACTATGGCTACACCTTC.

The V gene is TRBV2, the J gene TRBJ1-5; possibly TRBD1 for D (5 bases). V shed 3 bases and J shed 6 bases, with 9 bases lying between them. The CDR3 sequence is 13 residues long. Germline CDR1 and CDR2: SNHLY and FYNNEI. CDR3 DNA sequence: TGTGCCAGCAGTGATTTGGGGGGTCAGCCCCAGCATTTT. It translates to CASSDLGGQPQHF.

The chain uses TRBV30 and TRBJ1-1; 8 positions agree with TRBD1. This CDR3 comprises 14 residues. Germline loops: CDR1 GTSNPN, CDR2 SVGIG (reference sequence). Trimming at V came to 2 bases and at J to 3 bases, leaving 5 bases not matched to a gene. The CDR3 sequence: CAWSSGGPDTEAFF. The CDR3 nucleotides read TGTGCCTGGAGTTCAGGGGGCCCCGACACTGAAGCTTTCTTT.

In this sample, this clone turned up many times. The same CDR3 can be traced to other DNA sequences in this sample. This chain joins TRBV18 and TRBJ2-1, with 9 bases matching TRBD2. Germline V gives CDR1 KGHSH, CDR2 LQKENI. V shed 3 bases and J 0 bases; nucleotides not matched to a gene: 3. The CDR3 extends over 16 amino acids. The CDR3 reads CASSPLAGSSYNEQFF. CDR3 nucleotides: TGTGCCAGCTCACCTCTAGCGGGAAGCTCCTACAATGAGCAGTTCTTC.

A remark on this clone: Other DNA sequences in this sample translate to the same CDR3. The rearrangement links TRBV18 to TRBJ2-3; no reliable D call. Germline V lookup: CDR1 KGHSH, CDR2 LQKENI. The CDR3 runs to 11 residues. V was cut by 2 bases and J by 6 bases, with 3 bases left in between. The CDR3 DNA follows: TGTGCCAGCTCACCAGCGGATACGCAGTATTTT. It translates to CASSPADTQYF. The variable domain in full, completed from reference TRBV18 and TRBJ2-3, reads NAGVMQNPRHLVRRRGQEARLRCSPMKGHSHVYWYRQLPEEGLKFMVYLQKENIIDESGMPKERFSAEFPKEGPSILRIQQVVRGDSAAYFCASSPADTQYFGPGTRLTVL.

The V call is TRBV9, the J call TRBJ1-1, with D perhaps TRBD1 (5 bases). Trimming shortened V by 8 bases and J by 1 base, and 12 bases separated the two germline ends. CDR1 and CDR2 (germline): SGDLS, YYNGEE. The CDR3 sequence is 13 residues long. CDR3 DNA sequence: TGTGCCAGACAAAACAGGACGAACACTGAAGCTTTCTTT. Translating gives CARQNRTNTEAFF.

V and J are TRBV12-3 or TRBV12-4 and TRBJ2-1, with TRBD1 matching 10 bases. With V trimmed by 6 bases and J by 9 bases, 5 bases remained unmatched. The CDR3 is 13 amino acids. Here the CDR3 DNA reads TGTGCCAGCAGCCTGACAGGGGGCCGTGAGCAGTTCTTC. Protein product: CASSLTGGREQFF.

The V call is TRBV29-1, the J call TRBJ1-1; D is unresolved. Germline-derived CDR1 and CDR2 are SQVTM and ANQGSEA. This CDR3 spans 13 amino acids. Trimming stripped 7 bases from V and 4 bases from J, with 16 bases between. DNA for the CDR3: TGCAGCGCCGAGGGTTGGGCGAGCACTGAAGCTTTCTTT. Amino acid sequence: CSAEGWASTEAFF.